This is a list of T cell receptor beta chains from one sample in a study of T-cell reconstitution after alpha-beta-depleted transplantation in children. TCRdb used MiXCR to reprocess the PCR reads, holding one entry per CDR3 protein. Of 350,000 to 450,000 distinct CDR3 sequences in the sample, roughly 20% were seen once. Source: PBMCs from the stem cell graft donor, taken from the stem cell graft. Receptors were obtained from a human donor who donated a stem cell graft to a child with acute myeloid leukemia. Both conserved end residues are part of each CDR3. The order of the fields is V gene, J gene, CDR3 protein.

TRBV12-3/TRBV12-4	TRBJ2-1	CASSPGLQQFF
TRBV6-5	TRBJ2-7	CASSYSVGTAYEQYF
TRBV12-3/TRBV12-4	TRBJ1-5	CASSFGTGNQPQHF
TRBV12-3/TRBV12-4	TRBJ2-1	CASSPRDFNEQFF
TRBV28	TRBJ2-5	CASSLQGGETQYF
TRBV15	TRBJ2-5	CATSRGRQALGETQYF
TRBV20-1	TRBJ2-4	CSAISGSAKNIQYF
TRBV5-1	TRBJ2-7	CASSLGGPGLAGDEQYF
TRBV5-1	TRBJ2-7	CASSLVGTDFGEQYF
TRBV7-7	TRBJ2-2	CASSRGTGELFF
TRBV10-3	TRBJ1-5	CAISPGDQPQHF